Below are 5 T cell receptor beta chains sequenced from a single sample in a study of blood T cell repertoires in COVID-19 (dated by TCRdb to 2018 to 2020). The receptor library was made with the immunoSEQ multiplex PCR assay. Entries here come from immuneACCESS through TCRdb and include only in-frame sequences with V and J called. Some clones fail to appear in such tables; in the studies checked, an unresolved V gene covers under half of the shortfall, and the cause of the remainder is unknown. The sample has 70,000 to 95,000 clones on record, around four fifths of them singletons. The ten largest account for roughly 12% of the sample. Sequenced sample: peripheral blood. The origin of the receptors is a woman aged 70 to 79 with active or convalescent COVID-19.

The rearrangement links TRBV15 to TRBJ2-5, with D possibly being TRBD1 (5 bases). CDR1 and CDR2 (germline): LNHNV, YYDKDF (reference sequence). This CDR3 comprises 15 residues. Trimming removed 0 bases from V and 2 bases from J, with 10 bases in between. The CDR3 DNA is TGTGCCACCAGCAGAGATATGGGGCCTCAAGAGACCCAGTACTTC. This codes for CATSRDMGPQETQYF. The full variable domain, completed using reference TRBV15 and TRBJ2-5, is DAMVIQNPRYQVTQFGKPVTLSCSQTLNHNVMYWYQQKSSQAPKLLFHYYDKDFNNEADTPDNFQSRRPNTSFCFLDIRSPGLGDTAMYLCATSRDMGPQETQYFGPGTRLLVL.

The gene calls are TRBV28 and TRBJ1-6; TRBD1 is a possible D gene (5 bases). V lost 8 bases to trimming and J lost 6 bases, with 17 bases between them. The CDR3 runs 15 residues. Germline lookup yields CDR1 MDHEN and CDR2 SYDVKM. DNA of the CDR3: TGTGCCAGCCGAGATGATTACAGGATTAATTCACCCCTCCACTTT. Translating it yields CASRDDYRINSPLHF.

The V and J genes are TRBV7-2 and TRBJ1-1; possibly TRBD1 for D (6 bases). CDR1 SGHTA and CDR2 FQGNSA come from the germline V gene. This CDR3 has 19 amino acids. Trimming shortened V by 0 bases and J by 0 bases, and 20 bases separated the two germline ends. DNA of the CDR3: TGTGCCAGCAGCTTAGCGTGGGCAGGGGTGAAAACGCTGAACACTGAAGCTTTCTTT. It codes for CASSLAWAGVKTLNTEAFF.

This clone was detected a few times. The V gene is TRBV18, the J gene TRBJ1-6; 7 nucleotides align to TRBD1. Germline V gene data show CDR1 as KGHSH and CDR2 as LQKENI. The CDR3 has 14 residues. V lost 6 bases, J lost 14 bases, and 13 bases stayed unmatched. The DNA for the CDR3 is TGTGCCAGCTCTCCTTCGACAGGGATTCTCACCCTCCACTTT. Translated, it gives CASSPSTGILTLHF.

CDR3 in DNA: TGCGCCAGCAGCCAAGACGCGTTTGGGGGGACAGGGGTACCAGAGACCCAGTACTTC. Encoded protein: CASSQDAFGGTGVPETQYF. This sequence joins TRBV4-3 and TRBJ2-5; 10 nucleotides agree with TRBD1. The CDR3 has 19 residues. Germline V gene lookup returns CDR1 LGHNA and CDR2 YSLEER. After removal of 0 bases from V and 4 bases from J, the junction contained 14 bases not matched to a gene.